This paragraph covers one TCR beta chain sequence. Antigen specificity is unknown. The source of the sample is a study of T cell repertoires in cytomegalovirus infection. Study-wide background: Well-studied HLA-B-restricted CMV epitopes were used in the study alongside recently identified HLA-C-restricted ones. Matching HLA type, along with CMV infection, was indicated by public TCR beta signatures. General observations from the study: The study identified carriers of CMV plus the relevant HLA from cumulative public TCR beta family frequency. Dominating the ex vivo response were TCR beta clonotypes that were CMV-specific and HLA-C-restricted.

V was clipped by 3 bases and J by 4 bases; unmatched bases: 8. This CDR3 region has 19 residues. TCRdb ran MiXCR on the reads and lists one entry per CDR3 protein. The data show 830,000 or so distinct CDR3 sequences, approximately 29% seen once. This chain links TRBV12-3 or TRBV12-4 with TRBJ2-2; 16 bases align to TRBD2. This specimen consisted of cultured CD8+ T cells from PBMCs, obtained from culture after CMV antigen stimulation. This sequence originates from a human donor in good health (CMV status not recorded). Some clones in this sample may be carry-over from other donors' samples. CDR3 coding DNA: TGTGCCAGCAGTTTGGTTCGGGGACTAGCGGGGGGGAGCACCGGGGAGCTGTTTTTT. It specifies CASSLVRGLAGGSTGELFF.